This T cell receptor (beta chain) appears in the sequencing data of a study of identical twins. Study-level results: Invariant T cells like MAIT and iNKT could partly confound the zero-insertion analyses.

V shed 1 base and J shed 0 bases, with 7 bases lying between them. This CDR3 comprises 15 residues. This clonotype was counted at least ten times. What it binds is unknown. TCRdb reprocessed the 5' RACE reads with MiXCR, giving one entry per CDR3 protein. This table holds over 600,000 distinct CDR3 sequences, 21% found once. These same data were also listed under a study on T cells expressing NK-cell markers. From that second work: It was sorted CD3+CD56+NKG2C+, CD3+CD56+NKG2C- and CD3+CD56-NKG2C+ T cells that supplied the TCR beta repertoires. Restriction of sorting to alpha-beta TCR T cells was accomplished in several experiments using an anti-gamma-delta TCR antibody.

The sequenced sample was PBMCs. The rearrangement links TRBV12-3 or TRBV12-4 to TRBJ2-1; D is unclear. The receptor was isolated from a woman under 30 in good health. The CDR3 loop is CASSLGEGSYNEQFF. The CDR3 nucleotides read TGTGCCAGCAGTTTAGGTGAAGGCTCCTACAATGAGCAGTTCTTC.